These T cell receptor beta chains were read from a single sample in a study of glioma-infiltrating T cells. In TCRdb, the multiplex PCR reads were re-called with MiXCR into one record per CDR3 protein. The data show about 380,000 distinct CDR3 sequences, less than 50% seen once. The sequenced material came from glioma tissue, nonneoplastic brain tissue, or PBMCs (not recorded which). These receptors all come from a human donor with low-grade glioma or glioblastoma, undergoing nonglioma brain surgery, or in good health (not recorded which). The CDR3 runs from the conserved cysteine through the conserved F or W. D genes are given only for firm matches. The listing skips clone size in some rows; elsewhere it reads once, few, many or a size class.

>TRBV4-3|TRBD1|few|TRBJ1-2
CASSQVGDRANYGYTF
TGCGCCAGCAGCCAAGTGGGGGACAGAGCTAACTATGGCTACACCTTC
>TRBV7-2|TRBD2|few|TRBJ2-1
CASSLAGLAYNEQFF
TGTGCCAGCAGCTTAGCGGGACTAGCCTACAATGAGCAGTTCTTC
>TRBV6-2/TRBV6-3|.|many|TRBJ2-3
CASSRQFTDTQYF
TGTGCCAGCAGCCGACAGTTCACAGATACGCAGTATTTT
>TRBV15|.|many|TRBJ1-2
CATSPWTDGYTF
TGTGCCACCAGCCCGTGGACAGATGGCTACACCTTC
>TRBV28|.|few|TRBJ1-5
CASREGYQPQHF
TGTGCCAGCAGGGAGGGGTATCAGCCCCAGCATTTT
>TRBV28|TRBD1|.|TRBJ1-2
CASSMPGQSYGYTF
TGTGCCAGCAGTATGCCGGGACAGAGCTATGGCTACACCTTC
>TRBV6-6|.|many|TRBJ2-2
CASSYLFGELFF
TGTGCCAGCAGTTACCTTTTCGGGGAGCTGTTTTTT
>TRBV11-3|TRBD1|few|TRBJ2-7
CASSPGQGRSYEQYF
TGTGCCAGCAGCCCTGGACAGGGTAGGTCCTACGAGCAGTACTTC
>TRBV15|.|few|TRBJ2-1
CATSRDLSYNEQFF
TGTGCCACCAGCAGAGATTTGAGTTACAATGAGCAGTTCTTC
>TRBV6-2/TRBV6-3|.|many|TRBJ2-1
CASSYIFLAVSSYNEQFF
TGTGCCAGCAGTTACATCTTCCTGGCGGTCAGCTCCTACAATGAGCAGTTCTTC
>TRBV20-1|TRBD1|.|TRBJ2-5
CSASAGQGQAETQYF
TGCAGTGCTAGTGCGGGACAGGGGCAAGCGGAGACCCAGTACTTC
>TRBV6-6|.|few|TRBJ1-1
CASSYSKGRGMNTEAFF
TGTGCCAGCAGTTACTCGAAGGGGCGAGGCATGAACACTGAAGCTTTCTTT
>TRBV6-6|TRBD2|.|TRBJ2-1
CASSSNSFSGRAVF
TGTGCCAGCAGTTCTAATTCCTTTAGCGGGAGGGCAGTCTTC
>TRBV28|.|few|TRBJ2-3
CASSFWGSPDTQYF
TGTGCCAGCAGTTTTTGGGGGAGCCCAGATACGCAGTATTTT
>TRBV11-2|TRBD1|few|TRBJ2-7
CASSSGQGILMQYF
TGTGCCAGCAGCTCGGGACAGGGCATTTTGATGCAGTACTTC
>TRBV10-3|.|.|TRBJ2-7
CAISESERLHYEQYF
TGTGCCATCAGTGAGTCGGAGAGGCTCCACTACGAGCAGTACTTC
>TRBV28|TRBD1|many|TRBJ1-1
CASTWGQYTEAFF
TGTGCCAGCACCTGGGGACAGTACACTGAAGCTTTCTTT
>TRBV6-2/TRBV6-3|.|.|TRBJ1-2
CASSWDSRSADYGYTF
TGTGCCAGCAGTTGGGATAGTCGTTCGGCAGACTATGGCTACACCTTC
>TRBV28|TRBD2|many|TRBJ2-2
CASSLWSSGRGTGELFF
TGTGCCAGCAGTTTATGGAGTAGCGGGAGAGGAACCGGGGAGCTGTTTTTT
>TRBV7-2|.|few|TRBJ2-7
CASRNTIWEQYF
TGTGCCAGCAGGAACACCATTTGGGAGCAGTACTTC
>TRBV3-1|.|few|TRBJ1-2
CASSQEAGANYGYTF
TGTGCCAGCAGCCAAGAAGCAGGGGCGAACTATGGCTACACCTTC
>TRBV28|.|few|TRBJ2-7
CASSFKGLPREQYF
TGTGCCAGCAGTTTCAAGGGACTGCCCAGGGAGCAGTACTTC
>TRBV2|TRBD1|once|TRBJ2-7
CASSEIGTEQYF
TGTGCCAGCAGTGAAATCGGGACAGAACAGTACTTC
>TRBV20-1|.|few|TRBJ2-1
CSATTNEQFF
TGCAGTGCAACCACGAATGAGCAGTTCTTC
>TRBV7-9|.|.|TRBJ2-7
CASSLAFGDAGYEQYF
TGTGCCAGCAGCTTAGCGTTTGGGGACGCCGGATACGAGCAGTACTTC
>TRBV20-1|TRBD1|once|TRBJ1-5
CSARAGTAGGQPQHF
TGCAGTGCTAGAGCTGGGACAGCTGGGGGTCAGCCCCAGCATTTT
>TRBV7-2|TRBD1|.|TRBJ1-3
CASIPIRTGAGNTIYF
TGTGCCAGCATCCCGATTCGGACAGGGGCAGGAAACACCATATATTTT
>TRBV4-2|TRBD1|.|TRBJ1-5
CASSQERTGIQPQHF
TGTGCCAGCAGCCAAGAACGGACAGGGATTCAGCCCCAGCATTTT
>TRBV6-1|.|many|TRBJ1-5
CASGQDSNQPQHF
TGTGCCAGCGGTCAAGATAGCAATCAGCCCCAGCATTTT
>TRBV7-2|.|.|TRBJ1-6
CASSFKKAGSPLHF
TGTGCCAGCAGCTTTAAGAAGGCAGGTTCACCCCTCCACTTT
>TRBV18|TRBD1|.|TRBJ2-1
CASSEDRANEQFF
TGTGCCAGCTCAGAGGACAGGGCAAATGAGCAGTTCTTC
>TRBV3-1|TRBD1|.|TRBJ1-2
CASSRQGSSNYGYTF
TGTGCCAGCAGCCGACAGGGATCCTCTAACTATGGCTACACCTTC
>TRBV18|.|once|TRBJ1-4
CASSPVGNEKLFF
TGTGCCAGCTCGCCGGTGGGAAATGAAAAACTGTTTTTT
>TRBV28|.|.|TRBJ2-7
CASSSQGTGAIYNEQYF
TGTGCCAGCAGTTCACAGGGCACGGGTGCAATCTACAATGAGCAGTACTTC
>TRBV6-6|.|.|TRBJ1-3
CASSLVLRRNTIYF
TGTGCCAGCAGCCTGGTTTTACGACGAAACACCATATATTTT
>TRBV28|TRBD2|few|TRBJ2-7
CASSFPASGIHEQYF
TGTGCCAGCAGTTTCCCGGCTAGCGGGATCCACGAGCAGTACTTC
>TRBV20-1|TRBD2|few|TRBJ2-7
CSAIGGRAEQYF
TGCAGTGCTATCGGCGGGAGAGCCGAGCAGTACTTC
>TRBV5-1|.|few|TRBJ2-3
CASSVQLSTDTQYF
TGCGCCAGCAGCGTCCAACTATCCACAGATACGCAGTATTTT
>TRBV28|.|many|TRBJ1-2
CASSTRQGYGYTF
TGTGCCAGCAGTACCCGGCAGGGCTATGGCTACACCTTC
>TRBV30|.|.|TRBJ2-7
CAWSVPGGYEQYF
TGTGCCTGGAGTGTACCTGGGGGCTACGAGCAGTACTTC
>TRBV7-2|TRBD1|.|TRBJ2-1
CASSSTGGSYNEQFF
TGTGCCAGCAGCTCTACAGGGGGGTCCTACAATGAGCAGTTCTTC
>TRBV28|.|.|TRBJ2-3
CASSLSQGPRDTQYF
TGTGCCAGCAGTTTATCCCAGGGGCCCAGGGATACGCAGTATTTT
>TRBV28|.|few|TRBJ2-1
CASSPLLVFNEQFF
TGTGCCAGCAGCCCTCTTTTAGTCTTCAATGAGCAGTTCTTC
>TRBV28|TRBD2|.|TRBJ2-6
CASKLAGGSGANVLTF
TGTGCCAGCAAGCTAGCGGGAGGGAGTGGGGCCAACGTCCTGACTTTC